Listed below are T cell receptor beta chains from one sample, sequenced in a study of T cell responses to AZD1222 COVID-19 vaccine. The protocol was immunoSEQ multiplex PCR, while the TCRdb copy is restricted to in-frame clones and leaves out a portion. Of under 75,000 clones listed, more than 85% are singletons. Sequenced material: peripheral blood, taken on day 0 of AZD1222 vaccination. These receptors came from an adult in good health. Both conserved end residues are part of each CDR3. The D gene is left open where the match is weak. Some rows have no size entry. The others give once, few or many, or a class for an expanded clone.

J gene: TRBJ2-1; clone size: NA; V gene: TRBV11-3; D gene: TRBD2; CDR3 protein: CASSKGTSGRTDEQFF; CDR3 DNA: TGTGCCAGCAGCAAGGGGACTAGCGGGAGGACCGATGAGCAGTTCTTC
J gene: TRBJ1-1; clone size: NA; V gene: TRBV6-5; D gene: NA; CDR3 protein: CASRKSLNTEAFF; CDR3 DNA: TGTGCCAGCAGGAAGAGCTTGAACACTGAAGCTTTCTTT
J gene: TRBJ2-3; clone size: NA; V gene: TRBV24-1; D gene: TRBD2; CDR3 protein: CATSERRGTSGSPDTQYF; CDR3 DNA: TGTGCCACCAGTGAGAGACGCGGGACTAGCGGGAGTCCAGATACGCAGTATTTT
J gene: TRBJ2-1; clone size: NA; V gene: TRBV11-2; D gene: NA; CDR3 protein: CASVLGTYNEQFF; CDR3 DNA: TGTGCCAGCGTCCTAGGCACCTACAATGAGCAGTTCTTC
J gene: TRBJ2-5; clone size: NA; V gene: TRBV7-2; D gene: TRBD2; CDR3 protein: CASSSRSSGGFETQYF; CDR3 DNA: TGTGCCAGCAGCTCAAGGTCTAGCGGGGGGTTCGAGACCCAGTACTTC
J gene: TRBJ1-2; clone size: few; V gene: TRBV5-3; D gene: NA; CDR3 protein: CARSLRRFYGYTF; CDR3 DNA: TGTGCCAGAAGCTTGAGGCGGTTCTATGGCTACACCTTC
J gene: TRBJ1-4; clone size: NA; V gene: TRBV25-1; D gene: NA; CDR3 protein: CASSEYSRGDSNEKLFF; CDR3 DNA: TGTGCCAGCAGTGAATATTCGAGGGGCGACTCTAATGAAAAACTGTTTTTT
J gene: TRBJ2-5; clone size: NA; V gene: TRBV7-2; D gene: TRBD1; CDR3 protein: CASSTRTGGAWETQYF; CDR3 DNA: TGTGCCAGCAGCACCCGGACAGGGGGCGCCTGGGAGACCCAGTACTTC
J gene: TRBJ2-1; clone size: NA; V gene: TRBV15; D gene: TRBD2; CDR3 protein: CATSRDVGWGLAGTYEQFF; CDR3 DNA: TGTGCCACCAGCAGAGATGTAGGGTGGGGACTAGCGGGAACCTATGAGCAGTTCTTC
J gene: TRBJ1-2; clone size: NA; V gene: TRBV6-2/TRBV6-3; D gene: NA; CDR3 protein: CASSHYGYTF; CDR3 DNA: TGTGCCAGCAGCCACTATGGCTACACCTTC
J gene: TRBJ1-4; clone size: NA; V gene: TRBV7-9; D gene: NA; CDR3 protein: CASSLAGRDEKLFF; CDR3 DNA: TGTGCCAGCAGCTTAGCCGGGAGGGATGAAAAACTGTTTTTT
J gene: TRBJ1-1; clone size: NA; V gene: TRBV4-1; D gene: TRBD1; CDR3 protein: CASSGQDRAAFKAFF; CDR3 DNA: TGCGCCAGCAGCGGACAAGACAGGGCCGCTTTTAAAGCTTTCTTT
J gene: TRBJ2-7; clone size: NA; V gene: TRBV11-1; D gene: NA; CDR3 protein: CASSLAGSRREQYF; CDR3 DNA: TGTGCCAGCAGCTTAGCCGGGAGTCGTCGCGAGCAGTACTTC
J gene: TRBJ2-3; clone size: NA; V gene: TRBV21-1; D gene: NA; CDR3 protein: CASSKDSTDTQYF; CDR3 DNA: TGTGCCAGCAGCAAAGACAGCACAGATACGCAGTATTTT
J gene: TRBJ2-1; clone size: NA; V gene: TRBV27; D gene: TRBD2; CDR3 protein: CASSWAGGYDEQFF; CDR3 DNA: TGTGCCAGCAGTTGGGCGGGAGGGTACGATGAGCAGTTCTTC
J gene: TRBJ1-2; clone size: NA; V gene: TRBV5-1; D gene: NA; CDR3 protein: CASSLEDNYGYTF; CDR3 DNA: TGCGCCAGCAGCTTGGAAGATAACTATGGCTACACCTTC
J gene: TRBJ1-4; clone size: NA; V gene: TRBV23-1; D gene: NA; CDR3 protein: CASSRKQEELFF; CDR3 DNA: TGCGCCAGCAGTCGAAAACAGGAAGAACTGTTTTTT